This entry lists 25 T cell receptor beta chains sequenced from one sample in a study of T cell responses to AZD1222 COVID-19 vaccine. Here immunoSEQ multiplex PCR was the method, and the copy in TCRdb shows in-frame clones only, minus some. The sample yields 100,000 to 120,000 clones, around 76% seen once. Material: peripheral blood, obtained on day 0 of AZD1222 vaccination. The receptors shown here come from an adult in good health.

This sequence joins TRBV7-9 and TRBJ1-5; D is ambiguous. The CDR3 is 13 residues long. From germline, CDR1 is SEHNR and CDR2 FQNEAQ (reference sequence). The germline V and J ends were trimmed by 5 bases and 3 bases, with 8 bases remaining between them. The CDR3 DNA reads as TGTGCCAGCAGCACTAGTTACAATCAGCCCCAGCATTTT. As protein: CASSTSYNQPQHF. The full variable domain, in which reference TRBV7-9 and TRBJ1-5 provide the parts outside the CDR3, is DTGVSQNPRHKITKRGQNVTFRCDPISEHNRLYWYRQTLGQGPEFLTYFQNEAQLEKSRLLSDRFSAERPKGSFSTLEIQRTEQGDSAMYLCASSTSYNQPQHFGDGTRLSIL.

The chain links TRBV6-5 to TRBJ1-3; the D is unclear. Trimming took off 10 bases at V and 0 bases at J, with 10 bases between the two ends. Germline values: CDR1 MNHEY, CDR2 SVGAGI. The CDR3 spans 13 residues. CDR3 protein: CATSGGSGNTIYF. The CDR3, as DNA: TGTGCCACGTCCGGCGGCTCTGGAAACACCATATATTTT.

The chain joins TRBV7-9 to TRBJ2-5; 9 positions match TRBD1. Germline V gene sequence: CDR1 SEHNR, CDR2 FQNEAQ (reference sequence). There are 15 residues in the CDR3. V lost 5 bases and J lost 9; bases outside the gene matches: 13. CDR3: CASSVGTGIVTAQYF. The CDR3 nucleotides are TGTGCCAGCAGCGTAGGGACAGGGATTGTGACGGCCCAGTACTTC.

This chain uses TRBV6-5 with TRBJ2-7; TRBD1 matches 9 bases. With the DNA end fitting TRBJ2-1 better, the J assignment may be wrong. From germline, CDR1 is MNHEY and CDR2 SVGAGI. The CDR3 loop spans 15 amino acids. The CDR3 protein is CASSTGGGSYNEQFF. The DNA for the CDR3 is TGTGCCAGCAGCACAGGGGGCGGCTCCTACAATGAGCAGTTCTTC.

DNA for the CDR3: TGCGCCAGCAGCTGGGAGGCTAGGGGGGCCAACGTCCTGACTTTC. Protein product: CASSWEARGANVLTF. This sequence joins TRBV5-1 and TRBJ2-6; D might be TRBD2 (6 bases). The CDR3 length is 15 residues. The ends were cut back, 3 bases at V and 4 bases at J, with 11 bases in the middle. Germline V gene lookup returns CDR1 SGHRS and CDR2 YFSETQ.

This clone was observed a few times. This chain joins TRBV2 and TRBJ2-7, with D uncertain. Between the trimmed V and J ends, which lost 1 base and 2 bases, there was a span of 6 bases. This CDR3 region has 13 residues. Germline lookup yields CDR1 SNHLY and CDR2 FYNNEI. The CDR3 DNA follows: TGTGCCAGCAGTGAAGGACCCGCCTACGAGCAGTACTTC. Residues: CASSEGPAYEQYF. Full variable domain (remainder filled in from reference TRBV2 and TRBJ2-7): EPEVTQTPSHQVTQMGQEVILRCVPISNHLYFYWYRQILGQKVEFLVSFYNNEISEKSEIFDDQFSVERPDGSNFTLKIRSTKLEDSAMYFCASSEGPAYEQYFGPGTRLTVT.

The V and J genes are TRBV14 and TRBJ1-2, with TRBD1 as a possible D gene (5 bases). CDR1 and CDR2 (germline): SGHDN, FVKESK. V was trimmed by 3 bases and J by 8 bases, leaving 10 bases between them. The CDR3 is 12 amino acids. CDR3 sequence (DNA): TGTGCCAGCAGCCAGGGGACTAGGGGCTACACCTTC. Translation: CASSQGTRGYTF. The whole variable domain, remainder taken from reference TRBV14 and TRBJ1-2, is EAGVTQFPSHSVIEKGQTVTLRCDPISGHDNLYWYRRVMGKEIKFLLHFVKESKQDESGMPNNRFLAERTGGTYSTLKVQPAELEDSGVYFCASSQGTRGYTFGSGTRLTVV.

This rearrangement joins TRBV3-1 (or the pseudogene TRBV3-2) to TRBJ2-3, with no clear D. V was cut by 0 bases and J by 6 bases, with 10 bases left in between. This CDR3 is built from 14 residues. Looked up from germline, CDR1 is LGHDT and CDR2 is YNNKEL (reference sequence). The CDR3 bases are TGTGCCAGCAGCCAAGAATGGGCGTTGGATACGCAGTATTTT. Its translation is CASSQEWALDTQYF.

This chain links TRBV10-3 with TRBJ2-1; 8 bases are a match to TRBD1. Germline V lookup: CDR1 ENHRY, CDR2 SYGVKD. The CDR3 has 16 residues. V lost 3 bases to trimming and J lost 1 base; unmatched junction nucleotides: 5. CDR3 DNA: TGTGCCATCAGTGATCGTGACAGGGGATCCTACAATGAGCAGTTCTTC. As protein: CAISDRDRGSYNEQFF.

The chain joins TRBV5-5 to TRBJ1-3; possibly TRBD1 for D (5 bases). Germline V gives CDR1 SGHKS, CDR2 YYEKEE (reference sequence). The CDR3 runs 17 residues. V shed 2 bases and J shed 0 bases, with 15 bases lying between them. CDR3 in amino acids: CASSFSFDSYSGNTIYF. CDR3 nucleotide sequence: TGTGCCAGCAGCTTCTCCTTTGACAGTTACTCTGGAAACACCATATATTTT.

The chain links TRBV2 to TRBJ1-1; D remains unclear. V lost 4 bases and J lost 1, with 7 bases in between. The CDR3 spans 13 residues. Per germline, CDR1 SNHLY and CDR2 FYNNEI. The CDR3 spells CASSAGPNTEAFF. CDR3 nucleotides: TGTGCCAGCAGTGCAGGACCGAACACTGAAGCTTTCTTT.

V usage is TRBV7-2 and J usage is TRBJ2-7; D gene unclear. The V end was cut by 2 bases, the J end by 6 bases, with 14 bases between. This CDR3 has 14 amino acids. CDR1 is SGHTA, CDR2 FQGNSA, per germline. The CDR3 here is CASSLSLRAGEQYF. As DNA, the CDR3 is TGTGCCAGCAGCTTAAGTCTTAGGGCAGGCGAGCAGTACTTC.

This chain links TRBV5-1 with TRBJ2-7; no reliable D call. Trimming took 0 bases from V and 2 from J, leaving 6 bases between them. CDR1 and CDR2 from the germline V gene are SGHRS and YFSETQ. The CDR3 consists of 13 residues. The CDR3 sequence is CASSLDGTYEQYF. CDR3 DNA sequence: TGCGCCAGCAGCTTGGATGGAACCTACGAGCAGTACTTC.

The rearrangement joins TRBV7-3 to TRBJ1-1; D remains unclear. V shed 2 bases and J shed 5 bases, with 9 bases lying between them. The CDR3 has 13 amino acids. Germline CDR1 reads SGHTA; CDR2 reads FQGTGA. The CDR3 spells CASSLWVGTEAFF. CDR3 bases: TGTGCCAGCAGCTTATGGGTCGGGACTGAAGCTTTCTTT.

The chain carries TRBV6-2 or TRBV6-3 and TRBJ1-2, with D possibly being TRBD1 (5 bases). V lost 6 bases and J lost 4, with 12 bases in between. Germline V gene sequence: CDR1 MNHEY, CDR2 SVGEGT. This CDR3 comprises 13 residues. CDR3 in DNA: TGTGCCAGCAGCCGGGACGGAGCCTATGGCTACACCTTC. Translated, it gives CASSRDGAYGYTF.

The chain combines TRBV6-2 or TRBV6-3 with TRBJ2-2; TRBD1 might be the D (6 bases). Germline CDR1 reads MNHEY; CDR2 reads SVGEGT. V was pared by 5 bases and J by 0 bases, with 10 bases between. The CDR3 extends over 15 amino acids. The CDR3 DNA follows: TGTGCCAGCAGTAGGACAGAAACGAACACCGGGGAGCTGTTTTTT. It translates to CASSRTETNTGELFF.

The rearrangement uses TRBV5-6 and TRBJ1-6; D may be TRBD1 (6 bases). Germline V lookup: CDR1 SGHDT, CDR2 YYEEEE. With 6 bases removed from V and 5 bases from J, the gap between germline ends came to 18 bases. CDR3 size: 16 residues. The CDR3 protein is CASTTKQGPNNSPLHF. Here the CDR3 DNA reads TGTGCCAGCACCACGAAACAGGGTCCGAATAATTCACCCCTCCACTTT. The whole variable domain, filled in from reference TRBV5-6 and TRBJ1-6, reads DAGVTQSPTHLIKTRGQQVTLRCSPKSGHDTVSWYQQALGQGPQFIFQYYEEEERQRGNFPDRFSGHQFPNYSSELNVNALLLGDSALYLCASTTKQGPNNSPLHFGNGTRLTVT.

The chain combines TRBV5-1 with TRBJ1-3, with D perhaps matching TRBD1 (5 bases). CDR1 SGHRS and CDR2 YFSETQ come from the germline V gene. The V end was cut by 0 bases, the J end by 4 bases, with 8 bases between. The CDR3 runs 14 residues. The CDR3 nucleotides read TGCGCCAGCAGCTTGGAGGGGTCAGGAAACACCATATATTTT. Encoded protein: CASSLEGSGNTIYF.

V and J are TRBV10-3 and TRBJ2-7, with D perhaps being TRBD1 or TRBD2 (5 bases each). The CDR3 consists of 14 residues. V dropped 6 bases and J dropped 7 bases, with 19 bases sitting between them. Germline assignment: CDR1 ENHRY and CDR2 SYGVKD. The CDR3 region is CAIRADTGLSEQYF. CDR3 nucleotides: TGTGCCATCAGAGCGGACACCGGCCTGTCGGAGCAGTACTTC.

The V and J genes are TRBV11-2 and TRBJ1-2; D perhaps matches TRBD1 (5 bases). The germline V and J ends were trimmed by 5 bases and 6 bases, with 22 bases remaining between them. In germline, CDR1 is SGHAT, CDR2 FQNNGV. This CDR3 contains 16 residues. CDR3 residues: CASSPLYGGFRNGYTF. The CDR3 bases are TGTGCCAGCAGCCCCCTTTATGGGGGGTTCAGGAATGGCTACACCTTC.

In regard to this clone: Other DNA sequences in this sample translate to the same CDR3. This chain links TRBV5-1 with TRBJ2-7, with D tentatively TRBD1 (6 bases). There are 14 residues in the CDR3. In germline, CDR1 is SGHRS, CDR2 YFSETQ. V was clipped by 0 bases and J by 1 base, with 8 bases between them. CDR3 loop: CASSLGGGSYEQYF. The CDR3 DNA reads as TGCGCCAGCAGCTTGGGAGGGGGATCCTACGAGCAGTACTTC.

J is TRBJ1-1 and V is TRBV10-3; possible D gene TRBD1, 6 bases. Germline V CDR1 and CDR2: ENHRY, SYGVKD. The CDR3 extends over 13 amino acids. Between the trimmed V and J ends, which lost 8 bases and 12 bases, there was a span of 22 bases. CDR3 bases: TGTGCCATCGGGACACCCGATATTCCGTTATCTTTCTTT. Translating it yields CAIGTPDIPLSFF.

This clone was recorded once. J is TRBJ2-7 and V is TRBV7-9; no clear D gene. V dropped 2 bases and J dropped 3 bases, with 5 bases sitting between them. Germline V CDR1 and CDR2: SEHNR, FQNEAQ (reference sequence). The CDR3 sequence is 12 residues long. DNA of the CDR3: TGTGCCAGCAGCTTATTGGTCTACGAGCAGTACTTC. This sequence encodes CASSLLVYEQYF.

This clone has just one count. In DNA form, the CDR3 reads TGTGCCTGGCTAGGGACAGGGGGCGCCGGTGGCTACACCTTC. Translated: CAWLGTGGAGGYTF. This chain joins TRBV30 and TRBJ1-2; 12 nucleotides match TRBD1. V gave up 5 bases and J gave up 7 bases; unmatched junction bases: 8. The CDR3 is 14 residues long. CDR1 is GTSNPN and CDR2 is SVGIG in the germline V gene (reference sequence).

The genes are TRBV2 and TRBJ1-5, with no clear D. V lost 10 bases, J lost 3 bases, and 13 bases lay in between. Germline CDR1 and CDR2: SNHLY and FYNNEI. CDR3 size: 13 residues. The chain's CDR3 is CATTVEANQPQHF. CDR3 nucleotides: TGTGCCACTACCGTGGAGGCCAATCAGCCCCAGCATTTT.